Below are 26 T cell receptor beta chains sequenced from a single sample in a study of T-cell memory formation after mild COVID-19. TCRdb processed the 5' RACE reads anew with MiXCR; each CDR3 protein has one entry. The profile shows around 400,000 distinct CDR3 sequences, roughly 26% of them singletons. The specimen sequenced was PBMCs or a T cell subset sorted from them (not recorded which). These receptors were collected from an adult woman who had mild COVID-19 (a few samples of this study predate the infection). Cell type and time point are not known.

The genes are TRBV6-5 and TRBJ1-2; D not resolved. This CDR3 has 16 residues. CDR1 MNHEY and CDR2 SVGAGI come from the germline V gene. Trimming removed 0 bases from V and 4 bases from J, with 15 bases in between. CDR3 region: CASSYSLRGSGYGYTF. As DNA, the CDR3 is TGTGCCAGCAGTTACTCCCTTAGAGGGTCTGGCTATGGCTACACCTTC.

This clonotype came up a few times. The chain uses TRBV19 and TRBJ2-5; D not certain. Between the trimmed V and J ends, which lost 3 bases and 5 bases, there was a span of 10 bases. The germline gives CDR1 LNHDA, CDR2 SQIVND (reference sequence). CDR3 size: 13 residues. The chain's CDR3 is CASSIVVGETQYF. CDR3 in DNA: TGTGCCAGTAGTATTGTGGTGGGGGAGACCCAGTACTTC.

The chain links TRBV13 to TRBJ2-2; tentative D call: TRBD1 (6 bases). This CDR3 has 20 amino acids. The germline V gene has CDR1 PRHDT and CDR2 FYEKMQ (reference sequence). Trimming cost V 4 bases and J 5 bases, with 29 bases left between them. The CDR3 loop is CASSSLVLQGPFIGTGELFF. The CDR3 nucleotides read TGTGCCAGCAGCTCCTTGGTACTCCAGGGGCCCTTTATAGGTACCGGGGAGCTGTTTTTT.

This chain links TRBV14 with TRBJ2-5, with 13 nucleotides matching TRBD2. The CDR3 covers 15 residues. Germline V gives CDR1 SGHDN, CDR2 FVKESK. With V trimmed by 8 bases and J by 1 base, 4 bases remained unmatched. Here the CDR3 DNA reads TGTGCCAGCGGGAGACTAGCGGGAGGCCAAGAGACCCAGTACTTC. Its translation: CASGRLAGGQETQYF.

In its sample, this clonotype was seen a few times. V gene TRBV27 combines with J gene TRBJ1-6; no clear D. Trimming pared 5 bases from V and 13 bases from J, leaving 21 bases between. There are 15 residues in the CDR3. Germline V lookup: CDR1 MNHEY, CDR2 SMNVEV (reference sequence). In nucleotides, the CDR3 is TGTGCCAGCAGTGTAGTAGAGGGCGGAGGTTTCCCCCTCCACTTT. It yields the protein CASSVVEGGGFPLHF.

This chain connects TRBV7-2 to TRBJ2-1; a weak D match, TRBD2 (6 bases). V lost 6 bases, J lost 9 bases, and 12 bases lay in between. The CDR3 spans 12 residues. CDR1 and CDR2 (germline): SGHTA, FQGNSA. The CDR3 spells CASRGGFGEQFF. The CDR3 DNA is TGTGCCAGCAGGGGGGGATTCGGTGAGCAGTTCTTC.

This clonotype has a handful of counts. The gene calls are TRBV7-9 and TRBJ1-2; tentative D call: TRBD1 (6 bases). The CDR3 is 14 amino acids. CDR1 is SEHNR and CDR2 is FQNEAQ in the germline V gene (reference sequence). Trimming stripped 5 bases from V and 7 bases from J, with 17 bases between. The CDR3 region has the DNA TGTGCCAGCAGCCTCGGACAGAAGGCCACTGGCTACACCTTC. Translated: CASSLGQKATGYTF.

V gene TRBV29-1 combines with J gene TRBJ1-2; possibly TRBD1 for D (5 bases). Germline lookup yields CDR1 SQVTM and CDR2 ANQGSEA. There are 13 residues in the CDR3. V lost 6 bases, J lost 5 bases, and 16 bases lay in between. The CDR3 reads CSVHLGTAYGYTF. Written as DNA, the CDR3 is TGCAGCGTCCACCTCGGGACCGCGTATGGCTACACCTTC.

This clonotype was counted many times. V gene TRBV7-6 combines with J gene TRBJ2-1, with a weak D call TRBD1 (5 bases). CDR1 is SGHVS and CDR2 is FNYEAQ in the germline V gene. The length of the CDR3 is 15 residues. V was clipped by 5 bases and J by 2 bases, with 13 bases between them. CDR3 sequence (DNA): TGTGCCAGCAGCCCCCGTTGGGGCACCTACAATGAGCAGTTCTTC. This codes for CASSPRWGTYNEQFF.

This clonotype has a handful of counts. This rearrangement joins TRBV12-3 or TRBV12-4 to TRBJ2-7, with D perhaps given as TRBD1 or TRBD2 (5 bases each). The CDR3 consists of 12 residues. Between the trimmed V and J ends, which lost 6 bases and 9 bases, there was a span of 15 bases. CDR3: CASRLRDAGQYF. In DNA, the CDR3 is TGTGCCAGCAGACTCCGGGACGCAGGGCAGTACTTC.

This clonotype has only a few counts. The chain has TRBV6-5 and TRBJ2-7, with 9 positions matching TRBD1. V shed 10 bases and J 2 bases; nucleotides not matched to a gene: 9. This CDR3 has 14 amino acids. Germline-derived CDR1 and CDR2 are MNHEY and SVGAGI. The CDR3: CATGGQGLTYEQYF. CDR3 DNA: TGTGCCACCGGGGGACAGGGCCTAACCTACGAGCAGTACTTC.

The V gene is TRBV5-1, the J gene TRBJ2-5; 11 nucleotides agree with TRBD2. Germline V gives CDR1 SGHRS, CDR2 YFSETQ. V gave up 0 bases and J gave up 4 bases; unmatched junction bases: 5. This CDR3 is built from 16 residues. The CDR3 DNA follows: TGCGCCAGCAGCTTGGCCATTCTAGCGGGGGGAGAGACCCAGTACTTC. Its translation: CASSLAILAGGETQYF.

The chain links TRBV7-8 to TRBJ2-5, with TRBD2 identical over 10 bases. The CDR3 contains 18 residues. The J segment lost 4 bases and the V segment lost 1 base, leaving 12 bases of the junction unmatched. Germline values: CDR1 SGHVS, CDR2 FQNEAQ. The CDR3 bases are TGTGCCAGCAGCTTAGTAGTAACCGGGACTAGCGACATAGAGACCCAGTACTTC. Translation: CASSLVVTGTSDIETQYF.

This chain's CDR3 is CASSPIGALVVLDYGYTF. CDR3 in DNA: TGTGCCAGCAGTCCAATAGGGGCGTTGGTCGTATTGGACTATGGCTACACCTTC. This sequence joins TRBV27 and TRBJ1-2; D is possibly TRBD1 (5 bases). Germline CDR1 reads MNHEY; CDR2 reads SMNVEV (reference sequence). V dropped 5 bases and J dropped 3 bases, with 25 bases sitting between them. The CDR3 covers 18 residues.

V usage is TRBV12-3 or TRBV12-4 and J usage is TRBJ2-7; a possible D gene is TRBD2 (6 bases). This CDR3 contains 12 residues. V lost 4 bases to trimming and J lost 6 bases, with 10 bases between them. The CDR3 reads CASSWGDGEQYF. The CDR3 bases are TGTGCCAGCAGTTGGGGGGATGGCGAGCAGTACTTC.

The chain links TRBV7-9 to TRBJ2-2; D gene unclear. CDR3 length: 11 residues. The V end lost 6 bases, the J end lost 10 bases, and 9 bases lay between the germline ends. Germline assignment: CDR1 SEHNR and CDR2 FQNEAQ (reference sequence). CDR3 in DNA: TGTGCCAGCAGGTCTGGGTTGGAGCTGTTTTTT. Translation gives CASRSGLELFF. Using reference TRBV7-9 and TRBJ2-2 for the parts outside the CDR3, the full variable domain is DTGVSQNPRHKITKRGQNVTFRCDPISEHNRLYWYRQTLGQGPEFLTYFQNEAQLEKSRLLSDRFSAERPKGSFSTLEIQRTEQGDSAMYLCASRSGLELFFGEGSRLTVL.

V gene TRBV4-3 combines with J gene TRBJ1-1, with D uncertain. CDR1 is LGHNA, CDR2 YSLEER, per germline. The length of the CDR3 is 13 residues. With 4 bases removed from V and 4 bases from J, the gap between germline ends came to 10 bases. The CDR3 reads CASSRDRRTEAFF. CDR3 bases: TGCGCCAGCAGCCGAGATCGGCGCACTGAAGCTTTCTTT.

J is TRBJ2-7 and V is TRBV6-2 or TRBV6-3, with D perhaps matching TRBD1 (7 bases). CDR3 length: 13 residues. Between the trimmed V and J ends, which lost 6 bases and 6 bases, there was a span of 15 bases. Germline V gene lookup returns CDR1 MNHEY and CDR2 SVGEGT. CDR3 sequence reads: CASRTSGGGEQYF. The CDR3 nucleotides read TGTGCCAGCAGAACTTCAGGGGGAGGCGAGCAGTACTTC.

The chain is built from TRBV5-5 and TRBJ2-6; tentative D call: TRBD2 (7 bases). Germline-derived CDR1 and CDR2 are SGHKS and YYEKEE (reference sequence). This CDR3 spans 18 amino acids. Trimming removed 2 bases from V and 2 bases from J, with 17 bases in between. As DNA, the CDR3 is TGTGCCAGCAGCTTCATACCGGGGGGCGAAACTGGGGCCAACGTCCTGACTTTC. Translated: CASSFIPGGETGANVLTF.

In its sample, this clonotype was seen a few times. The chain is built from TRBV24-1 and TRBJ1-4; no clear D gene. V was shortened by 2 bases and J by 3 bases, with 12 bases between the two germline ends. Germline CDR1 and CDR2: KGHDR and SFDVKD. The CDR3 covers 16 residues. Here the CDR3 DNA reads TGTGCCACCAGTGATTCCAGGACGGATGCTAATGAAAAACTGTTTTTT. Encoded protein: CATSDSRTDANEKLFF.

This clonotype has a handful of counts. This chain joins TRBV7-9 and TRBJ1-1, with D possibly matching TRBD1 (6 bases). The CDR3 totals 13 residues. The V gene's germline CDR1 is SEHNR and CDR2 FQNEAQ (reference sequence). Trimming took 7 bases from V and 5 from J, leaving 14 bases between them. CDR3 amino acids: CASTLYRETEAFF. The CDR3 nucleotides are TGTGCCAGCACCCTCTACAGGGAGACTGAAGCTTTCTTT.

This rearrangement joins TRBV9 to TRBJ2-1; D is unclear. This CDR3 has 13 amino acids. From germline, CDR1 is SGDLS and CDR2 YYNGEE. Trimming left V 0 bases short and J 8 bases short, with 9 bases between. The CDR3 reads CASSVGGRDEQFF. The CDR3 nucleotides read TGTGCCAGCAGCGTAGGGGGTCGCGATGAGCAGTTCTTC.

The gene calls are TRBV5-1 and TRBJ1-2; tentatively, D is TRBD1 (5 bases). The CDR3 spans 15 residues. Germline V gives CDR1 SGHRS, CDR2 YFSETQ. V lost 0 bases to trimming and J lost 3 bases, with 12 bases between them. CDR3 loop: CASSLGGVRDYGYTF. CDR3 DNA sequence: TGCGCCAGCAGCTTGGGGGGGGTCCGGGACTATGGCTACACCTTC.

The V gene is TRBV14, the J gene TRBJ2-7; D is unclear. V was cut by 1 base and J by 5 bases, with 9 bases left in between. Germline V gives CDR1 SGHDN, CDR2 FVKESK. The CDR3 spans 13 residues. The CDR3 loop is CASSQVPQNEQYF. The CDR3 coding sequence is TGTGCCAGCAGCCAAGTCCCCCAAAACGAGCAGTACTTC.

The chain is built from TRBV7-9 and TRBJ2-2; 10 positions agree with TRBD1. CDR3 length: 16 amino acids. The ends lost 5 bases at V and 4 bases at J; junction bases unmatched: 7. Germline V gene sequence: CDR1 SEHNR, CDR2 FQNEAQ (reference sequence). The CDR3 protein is CASSPGQGPLTGELFF. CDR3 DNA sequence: TGTGCCAGCAGCCCGGGACAGGGGCCGCTCACCGGGGAGCTGTTTTTT.

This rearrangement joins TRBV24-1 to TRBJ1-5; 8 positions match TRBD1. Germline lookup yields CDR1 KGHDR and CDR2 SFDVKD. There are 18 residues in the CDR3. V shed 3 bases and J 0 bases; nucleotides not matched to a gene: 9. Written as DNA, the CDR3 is TGTGCCACCAGTGATAGCGGACAGGGCCAATATAGCAATCAGCCCCAGCATTTT. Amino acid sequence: CATSDSGQGQYSNQPQHF.